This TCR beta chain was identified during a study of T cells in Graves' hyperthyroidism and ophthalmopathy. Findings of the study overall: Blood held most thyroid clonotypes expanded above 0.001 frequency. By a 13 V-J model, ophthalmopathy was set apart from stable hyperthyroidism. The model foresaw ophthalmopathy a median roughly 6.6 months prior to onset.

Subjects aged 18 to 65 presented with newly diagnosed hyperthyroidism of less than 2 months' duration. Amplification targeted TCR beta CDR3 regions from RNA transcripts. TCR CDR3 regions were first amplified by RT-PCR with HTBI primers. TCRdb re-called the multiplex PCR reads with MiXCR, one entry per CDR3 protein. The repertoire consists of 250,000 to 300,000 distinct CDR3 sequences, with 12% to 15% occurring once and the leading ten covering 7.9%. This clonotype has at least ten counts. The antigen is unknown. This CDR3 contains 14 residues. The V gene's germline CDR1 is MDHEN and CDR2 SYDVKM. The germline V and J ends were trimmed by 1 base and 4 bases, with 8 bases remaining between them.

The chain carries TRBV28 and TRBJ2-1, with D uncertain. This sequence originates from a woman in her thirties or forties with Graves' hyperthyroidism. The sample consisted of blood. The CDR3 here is CASSLSAAYNEQFF. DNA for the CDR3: TGTGCCAGCAGTTTATCCGCTGCTTACAATGAGCAGTTCTTC.